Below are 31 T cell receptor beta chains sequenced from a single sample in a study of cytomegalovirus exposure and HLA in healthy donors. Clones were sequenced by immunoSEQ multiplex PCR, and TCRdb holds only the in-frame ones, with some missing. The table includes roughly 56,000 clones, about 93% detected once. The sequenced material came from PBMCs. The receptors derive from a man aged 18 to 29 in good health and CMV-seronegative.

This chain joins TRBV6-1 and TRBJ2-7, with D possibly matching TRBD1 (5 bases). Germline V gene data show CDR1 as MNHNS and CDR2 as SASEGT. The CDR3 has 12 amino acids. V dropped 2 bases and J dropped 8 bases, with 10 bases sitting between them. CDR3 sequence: CASSETWGQQYF. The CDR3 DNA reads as TGTGCCAGCAGTGAAACCTGGGGCCAGCAGTACTTC.

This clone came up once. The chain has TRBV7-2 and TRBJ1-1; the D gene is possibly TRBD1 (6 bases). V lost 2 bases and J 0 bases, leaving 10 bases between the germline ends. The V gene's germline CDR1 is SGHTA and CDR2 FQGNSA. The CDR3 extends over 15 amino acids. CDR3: CASSLQDRLNTEAFF. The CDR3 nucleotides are TGTGCCAGCAGCTTACAGGACAGACTGAACACTGAAGCTTTCTTT. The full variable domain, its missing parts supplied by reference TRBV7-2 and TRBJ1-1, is GAGVSQSPSNKVTEKGKDVELRCDPISGHTALYWYRQSLGQGLEFLIYFQGNSAPDKSGLPSDRFSAERTGGSVSTLTIQRTQQEDSAVYLCASSLQDRLNTEAFFGQGTRLTVV.

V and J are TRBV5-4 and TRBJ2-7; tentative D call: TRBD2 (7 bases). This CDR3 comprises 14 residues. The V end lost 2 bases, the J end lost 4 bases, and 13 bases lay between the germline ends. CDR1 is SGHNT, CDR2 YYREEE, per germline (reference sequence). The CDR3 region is CASSLEGGGYEQYF. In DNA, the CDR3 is TGTGCCAGCAGCTTAGAAGGGGGAGGGTACGAGCAGTACTTC.

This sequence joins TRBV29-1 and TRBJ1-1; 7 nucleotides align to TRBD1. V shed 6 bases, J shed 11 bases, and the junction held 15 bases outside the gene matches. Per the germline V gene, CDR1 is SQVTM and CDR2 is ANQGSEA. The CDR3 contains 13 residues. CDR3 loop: CSVLKGAVRDAFF. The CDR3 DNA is TGCAGCGTCCTTAAGGGGGCCGTCCGGGATGCTTTCTTT.

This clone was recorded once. In DNA form, the CDR3 reads TGTGCCAGCTCAGCCATACCGGGACAGGGGGGTCAGCCCCAGCATTTT. Its protein is CASSAIPGQGGQPQHF. V usage is TRBV18 and J usage is TRBJ1-5, with TRBD1 identical over 11 bases. Trimming removed 5 bases from V and 6 bases from J; junction bases left unmatched: 9. Germline V lookup: CDR1 KGHSH, CDR2 LQKENI. The length of the CDR3 is 16 residues.

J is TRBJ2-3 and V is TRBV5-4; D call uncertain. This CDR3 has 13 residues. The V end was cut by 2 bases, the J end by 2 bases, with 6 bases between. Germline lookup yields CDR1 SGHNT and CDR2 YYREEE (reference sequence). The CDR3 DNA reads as TGTGCCAGCAGCTTCCCTAACACAGATACGCAGTATTTT. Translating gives CASSFPNTDTQYF. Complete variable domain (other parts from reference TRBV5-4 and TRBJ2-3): ETGVTQSPTHLIKTRGQQVTLRCSSQSGHNTVSWYQQALGQGPQFIFQYYREEENGRGNFPPRFSGLQFPNYSSELNVNALELDDSALYLCASSFPNTDTQYFGPGTRLTVL.

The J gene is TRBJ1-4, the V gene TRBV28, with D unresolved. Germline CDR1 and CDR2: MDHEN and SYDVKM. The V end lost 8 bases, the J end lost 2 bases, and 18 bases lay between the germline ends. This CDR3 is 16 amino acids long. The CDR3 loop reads CASLLGGLSTNEKLFF. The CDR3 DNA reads TGTGCCAGCCTTCTGGGCGGACTGAGCACTAATGAAAAACTGTTTTTT.

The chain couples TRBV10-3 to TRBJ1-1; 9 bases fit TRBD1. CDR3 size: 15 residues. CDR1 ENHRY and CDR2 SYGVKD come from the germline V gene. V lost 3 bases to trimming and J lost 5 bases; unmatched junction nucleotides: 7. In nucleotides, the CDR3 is TGTGCCATCAGTGAAAGACAGGGGGGTAATACTGAAGCTTTCTTT. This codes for CAISERQGGNTEAFF.

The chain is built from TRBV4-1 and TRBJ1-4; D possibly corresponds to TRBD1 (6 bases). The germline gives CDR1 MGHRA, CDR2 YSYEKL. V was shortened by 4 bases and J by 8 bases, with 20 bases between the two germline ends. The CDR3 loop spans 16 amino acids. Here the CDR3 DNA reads TGCGCCAGCAGCCCAGAACCCACAGGGTTAGGCGAAAAACTGTTTTTT. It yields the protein CASSPEPTGLGEKLFF.

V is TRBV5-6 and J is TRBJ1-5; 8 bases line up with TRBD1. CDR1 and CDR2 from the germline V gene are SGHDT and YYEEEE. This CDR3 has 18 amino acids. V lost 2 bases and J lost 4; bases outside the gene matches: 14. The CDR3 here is CASSLVAGGPLSNQPQHF. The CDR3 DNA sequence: TGTGCCAGCAGCTTAGTTGCAGGGGGCCCACTCTCTAATCAGCCCCAGCATTTT.

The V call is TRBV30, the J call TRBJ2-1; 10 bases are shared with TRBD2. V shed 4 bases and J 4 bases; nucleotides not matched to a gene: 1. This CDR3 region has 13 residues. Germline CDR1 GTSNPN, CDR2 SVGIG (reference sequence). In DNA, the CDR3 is TGTGCCTGGACAGCGGGAGGGTACAATGAGCAGTTCTTC. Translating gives CAWTAGGYNEQFF.

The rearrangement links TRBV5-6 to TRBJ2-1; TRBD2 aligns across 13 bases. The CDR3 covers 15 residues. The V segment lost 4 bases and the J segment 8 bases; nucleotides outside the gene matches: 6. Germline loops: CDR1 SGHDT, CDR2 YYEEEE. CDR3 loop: CASSIGTSGNDEQFF. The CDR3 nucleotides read TGTGCCAGCAGCATCGGGACTAGCGGGAATGATGAGCAGTTCTTC. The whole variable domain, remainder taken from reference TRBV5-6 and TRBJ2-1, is DAGVTQSPTHLIKTRGQQVTLRCSPKSGHDTVSWYQQALGQGPQFIFQYYEEEERQRGNFPDRFSGHQFPNYSSELNVNALLLGDSALYLCASSIGTSGNDEQFFGPGTRLTVL.

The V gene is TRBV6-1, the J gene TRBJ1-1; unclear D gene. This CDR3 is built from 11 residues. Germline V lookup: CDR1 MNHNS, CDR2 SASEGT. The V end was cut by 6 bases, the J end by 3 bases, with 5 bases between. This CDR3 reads CASRDYTEAFF. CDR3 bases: TGTGCCAGCAGGGACTACACTGAAGCTTTCTTT.

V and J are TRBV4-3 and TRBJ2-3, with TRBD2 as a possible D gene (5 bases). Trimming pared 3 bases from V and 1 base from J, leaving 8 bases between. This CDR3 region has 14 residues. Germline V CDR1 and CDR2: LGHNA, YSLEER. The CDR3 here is CASSQDLRTDTQYF. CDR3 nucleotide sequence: TGCGCCAGCAGCCAGGACTTACGCACAGATACGCAGTATTTT.

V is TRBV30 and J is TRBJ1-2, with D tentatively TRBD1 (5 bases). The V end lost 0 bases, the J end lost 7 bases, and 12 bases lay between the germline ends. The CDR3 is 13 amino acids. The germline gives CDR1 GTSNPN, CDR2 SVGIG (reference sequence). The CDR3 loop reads CAWSVISGFGYTF. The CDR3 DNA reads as TGTGCCTGGAGTGTAATATCAGGGTTTGGCTACACCTTC.

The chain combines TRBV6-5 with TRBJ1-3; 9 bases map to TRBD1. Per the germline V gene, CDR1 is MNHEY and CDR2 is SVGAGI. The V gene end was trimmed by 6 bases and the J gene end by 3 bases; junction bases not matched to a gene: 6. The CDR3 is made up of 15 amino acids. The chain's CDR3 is CASSRTGENGNTIYF. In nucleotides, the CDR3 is TGTGCCAGCAGCCGGACAGGGGAAAATGGAAACACCATATATTTT.

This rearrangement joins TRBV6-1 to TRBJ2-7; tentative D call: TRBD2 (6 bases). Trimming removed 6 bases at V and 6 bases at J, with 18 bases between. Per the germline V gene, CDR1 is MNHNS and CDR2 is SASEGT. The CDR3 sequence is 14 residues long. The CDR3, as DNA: TGTGCCAGCAGAGAGGGACTGGACTACGGCGAGCAGTACTTC. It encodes CASREGLDYGEQYF.

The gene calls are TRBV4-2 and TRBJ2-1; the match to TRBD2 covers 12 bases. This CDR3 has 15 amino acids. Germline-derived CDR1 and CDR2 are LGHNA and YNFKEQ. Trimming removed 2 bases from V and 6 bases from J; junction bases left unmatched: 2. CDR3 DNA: TGTGCCAGCAGCCAATGGACTAGCGGGGTCAATGAGCAGTTCTTC. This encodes CASSQWTSGVNEQFF.

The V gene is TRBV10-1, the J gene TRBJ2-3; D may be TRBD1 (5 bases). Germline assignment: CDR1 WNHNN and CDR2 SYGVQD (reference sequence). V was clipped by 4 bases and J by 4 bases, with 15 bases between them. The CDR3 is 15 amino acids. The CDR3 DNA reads TGCGCCAGCAGTGCCTCAGACAGATCCGCAGATACGCAGTATTTT. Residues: CASSASDRSADTQYF.

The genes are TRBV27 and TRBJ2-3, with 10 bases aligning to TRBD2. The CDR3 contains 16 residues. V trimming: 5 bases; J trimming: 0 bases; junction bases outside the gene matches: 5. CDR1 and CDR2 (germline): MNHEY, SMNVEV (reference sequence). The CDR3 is CASSILAGPSTDTQYF. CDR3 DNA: TGTGCCAGCAGTATACTAGCGGGACCTAGCACAGATACGCAGTATTTT.

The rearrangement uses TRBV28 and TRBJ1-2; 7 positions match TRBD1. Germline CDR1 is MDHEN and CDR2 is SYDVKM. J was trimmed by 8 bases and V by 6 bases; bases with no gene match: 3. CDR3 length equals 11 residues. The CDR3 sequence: CASSNRGGYTF. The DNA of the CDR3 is TGTGCCAGCAGCAACAGGGGCGGCTACACCTTC.

This chain's CDR3 is CASTTFRDRSNQPQHF. DNA for the CDR3: TGTGCCAGCACTACCTTCAGGGACAGAAGCAATCAGCCCCAGCATTTT. This chain links TRBV7-8 with TRBJ1-5; 7 nucleotides align to TRBD1. V gave up 7 bases and J gave up 1 base; unmatched junction bases: 10. The CDR3 has 16 amino acids. CDR1 and CDR2 from the germline V gene are SGHVS and FQNEAQ.

CDR3 protein: CASSPTGYYEQYF. The CDR3 coding sequence is TGTGCCAGCTCACCAACAGGGTACTACGAGCAGTACTTC. The rearrangement links TRBV18 to TRBJ2-7; D is perhaps TRBD1 (6 bases). V was cut by 2 bases and J by 3 bases, with 8 bases left in between. Germline CDR1 is KGHSH and CDR2 is LQKENI. CDR3 length equals 13 residues. The full variable domain, rest sourced from reference TRBV18 and TRBJ2-7, is NAGVMQNPRHLVRRRGQEARLRCSPMKGHSHVYWYRQLPEEGLKFMVYLQKENIIDESGMPKERFSAEFPKEGPSILRIQQVVRGDSAAYFCASSPTGYYEQYFGPGTRLTVT.

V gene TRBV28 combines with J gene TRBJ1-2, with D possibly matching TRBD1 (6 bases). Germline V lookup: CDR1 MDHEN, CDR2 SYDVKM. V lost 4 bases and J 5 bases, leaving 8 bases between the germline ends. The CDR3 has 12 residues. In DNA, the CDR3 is TGTGCCAGCAGTTCCGGACAGTATGGCTACACCTTC. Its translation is CASSSGQYGYTF.

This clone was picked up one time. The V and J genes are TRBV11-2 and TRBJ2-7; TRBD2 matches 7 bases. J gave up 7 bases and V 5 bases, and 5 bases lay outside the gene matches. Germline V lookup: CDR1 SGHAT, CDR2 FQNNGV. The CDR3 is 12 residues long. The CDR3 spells CASSPGAGEQYF. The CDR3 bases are TGTGCCAGCAGCCCTGGAGCGGGGGAGCAGTACTTC.

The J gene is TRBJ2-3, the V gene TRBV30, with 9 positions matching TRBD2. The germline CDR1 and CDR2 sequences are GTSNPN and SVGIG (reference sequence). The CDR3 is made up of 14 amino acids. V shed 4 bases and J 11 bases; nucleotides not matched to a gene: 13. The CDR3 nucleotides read TGTGCCTGGAACCTAGCGGGAATGGGGGTAAGGCAGTATTTT. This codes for CAWNLAGMGVRQYF.

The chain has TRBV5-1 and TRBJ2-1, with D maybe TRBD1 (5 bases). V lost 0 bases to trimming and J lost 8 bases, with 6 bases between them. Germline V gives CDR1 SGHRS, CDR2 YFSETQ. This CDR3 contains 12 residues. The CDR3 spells CASSLVGDEQFF. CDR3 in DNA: TGCGCCAGCAGCTTGGTAGGGGATGAGCAGTTCTTC.

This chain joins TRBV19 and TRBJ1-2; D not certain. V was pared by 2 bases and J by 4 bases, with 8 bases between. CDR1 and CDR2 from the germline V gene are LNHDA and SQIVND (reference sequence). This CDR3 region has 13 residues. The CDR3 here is CASSIRLIYGYTF. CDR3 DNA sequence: TGTGCCAGTAGTATACGACTTATCTATGGCTACACCTTC. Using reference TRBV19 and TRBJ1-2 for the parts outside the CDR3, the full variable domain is DGGITQSPKYLFRKEGQNVTLSCEQNLNHDAMYWYRQDPGQGLRLIYYSQIVNDFQKGDIAEGYSVSREKKESFPLTVTSAQKNPTAFYLCASSIRLIYGYTFGSGTRLTVV.

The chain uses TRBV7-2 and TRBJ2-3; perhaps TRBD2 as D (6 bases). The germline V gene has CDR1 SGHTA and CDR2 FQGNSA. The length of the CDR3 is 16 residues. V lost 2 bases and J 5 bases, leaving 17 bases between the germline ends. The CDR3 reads CASSLLYGGRGDTQYF. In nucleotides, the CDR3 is TGTGCCAGCAGCTTACTTTACGGAGGGCGCGGAGATACGCAGTATTTT.

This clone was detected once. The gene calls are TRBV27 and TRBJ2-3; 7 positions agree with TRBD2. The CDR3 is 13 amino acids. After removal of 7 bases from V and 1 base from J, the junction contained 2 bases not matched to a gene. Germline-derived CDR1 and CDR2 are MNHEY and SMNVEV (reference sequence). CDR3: CASTRGGTDTQYF. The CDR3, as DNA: TGTGCCAGCACACGGGGGGGCACAGATACGCAGTATTTT.

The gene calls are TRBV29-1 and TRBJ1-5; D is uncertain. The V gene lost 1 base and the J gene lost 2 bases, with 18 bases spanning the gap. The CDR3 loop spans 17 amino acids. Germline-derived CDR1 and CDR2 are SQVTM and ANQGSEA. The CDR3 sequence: CSVEVSGLTRGNQPQHF. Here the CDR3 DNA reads TGCAGCGTTGAAGTCTCCGGGCTAACGAGGGGCAATCAGCCCCAGCATTTT.